The present T cell receptor (beta chain) was sequenced within a study of identical twins. Template switching, a step in the protocol, added a universal primer site, and cDNA carried unique molecular identifiers. A single record per CDR3 protein comes from TCRdb applying MiXCR to the 5' RACE reads. The sample shows over 550,000 distinct CDR3 sequences, 7.1% of them seen only once. V was cut by 4 bases and J by 5 bases, with 5 bases left in between. The CDR3 extends over 12 amino acids. In germline, CDR1 is MDHEN, CDR2 SYDVKM. This clonotype came up many times. These records were also assigned to another study, of yellow fever vaccine responses in identical twins.

Sample: PBMCs. This receptor was taken from a woman aged 18-29 years in good health. V is TRBV28 and J is TRBJ2-2, with D maybe TRBD2 (5 bases). This CDR3 is CASSWTTGELFF. CDR3 nucleotides: TGTGCCAGCAGTTGGACTACCGGGGAGCTGTTTTTT.